What follows are 5 T cell receptor beta chains derived from one specimen sequenced in a study of T-cell reconstitution after alpha-beta-depleted transplantation in children. Molecular barcoding with unique molecular identifiers was used for the TCRbeta library. Each CDR3 protein gets one entry after TCRdb re-called the PCR reads with MiXCR. The sample lists 230,000 or so distinct CDR3 sequences; approximately 9.9% were seen once. The material was PBMCs from the stem cell graft donor, obtained from the stem cell graft. Receptors originate from a human donor who donated a stem cell graft to a child with SCID.

This clonotype was counted ten times or more. The chain has TRBV20-1 and TRBJ1-5; D unresolved. The CDR3 is 13 amino acids. Germline values: CDR1 DFQATT, CDR2 SNEGSKA (reference sequence). Deletions cut 5 bases from V and 7 bases from J, with 15 bases between. Here the CDR3 DNA reads TGCAGTGCTCCGGATCAACCGGGCCAGCCCCAGCATTTT. Protein: CSAPDQPGQPQHF.

The chain couples TRBV5-1 to TRBJ2-1, with 8 bases that match TRBD1. The germline CDR1 and CDR2 sequences are SGHRS and YFSETQ. V dropped 4 bases and J dropped 8; count of bases not matched to a gene: 5. The CDR3 loop spans 13 amino acids. In DNA form, the CDR3 reads TGCGCCAGCAGCAAGGACAGGGCGGATGAGCAGTTCTTC. This codes for CASSKDRADEQFF.

This clonotype was seen ten or more times. The CDR3 loop reads CASSPRTSNQPQHF. CDR3 DNA sequence: TGTGCCAGCTCACCCCGGACCTCCAATCAGCCCCAGCATTTT. The chain uses TRBV18 and TRBJ1-5; the D is unclear. V lost 3 bases to trimming and J lost 3 bases, with 9 bases between them. Germline V CDR1 and CDR2: KGHSH, LQKENI. There are 14 residues in the CDR3. The whole variable domain, remainder taken from reference TRBV18 and TRBJ1-5, is NAGVMQNPRHLVRRRGQEARLRCSPMKGHSHVYWYRQLPEEGLKFMVYLQKENIIDESGMPKERFSAEFPKEGPSILRIQQVVRGDSAAYFCASSPRTSNQPQHFGDGTRLSIL.

Remarks on this clonotype: Since a much larger clone is just one base distant, this may be a read error. V and J are TRBV20-1 and TRBJ2-7, with D unresolved. The CDR3 is made up of 11 amino acids. Germline V gene lookup returns CDR1 DFQATT and CDR2 SNEGSKA (reference sequence). The CDR3: CSTGVGYEQDF. In DNA form, the CDR3 reads TGCAGTACCGGCGTGGGGTACGAGCAGGACTTC.

This clonotype was recorded many times. The rearrangement uses TRBV6-5 and TRBJ1-1; D uncertain. Germline lookup yields CDR1 MNHEY and CDR2 SVGAGI. The CDR3 is 13 residues long. Trimming stripped 2 bases from V and 2 bases from J, with 6 bases between. The CDR3 spells CASSYGDNTEAFF. Written as DNA, the CDR3 is TGTGCCAGCAGTTACGGGGATAACACTGAAGCTTTCTTT.